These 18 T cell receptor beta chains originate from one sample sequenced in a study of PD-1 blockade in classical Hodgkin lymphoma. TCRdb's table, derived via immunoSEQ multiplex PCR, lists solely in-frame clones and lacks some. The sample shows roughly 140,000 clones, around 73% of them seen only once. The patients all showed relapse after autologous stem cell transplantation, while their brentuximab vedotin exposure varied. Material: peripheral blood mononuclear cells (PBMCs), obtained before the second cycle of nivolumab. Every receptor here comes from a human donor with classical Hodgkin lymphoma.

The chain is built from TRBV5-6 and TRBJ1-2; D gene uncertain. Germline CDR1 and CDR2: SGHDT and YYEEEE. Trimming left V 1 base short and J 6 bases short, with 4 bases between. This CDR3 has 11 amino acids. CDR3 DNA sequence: TGTGCCAGCAGCTTGCAGCATGGCTACACCTTC. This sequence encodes CASSLQHGYTF.

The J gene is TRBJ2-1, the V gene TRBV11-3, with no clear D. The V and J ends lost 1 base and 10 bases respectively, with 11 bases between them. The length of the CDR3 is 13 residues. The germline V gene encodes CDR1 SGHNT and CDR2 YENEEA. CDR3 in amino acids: CASSLVSVGEQFF. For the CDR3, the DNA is TGTGCCAGCAGCTTAGTTTCGGTTGGGGAGCAGTTCTTC.

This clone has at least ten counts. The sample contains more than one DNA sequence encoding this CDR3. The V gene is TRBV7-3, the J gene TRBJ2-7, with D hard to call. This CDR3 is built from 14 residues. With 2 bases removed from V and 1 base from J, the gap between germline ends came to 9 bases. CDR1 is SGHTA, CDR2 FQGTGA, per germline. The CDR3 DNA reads TGTGCCAGCAGCTTAGGTCCAGGTTCCTACGAGCAGTACTTC. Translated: CASSLGPGSYEQYF.

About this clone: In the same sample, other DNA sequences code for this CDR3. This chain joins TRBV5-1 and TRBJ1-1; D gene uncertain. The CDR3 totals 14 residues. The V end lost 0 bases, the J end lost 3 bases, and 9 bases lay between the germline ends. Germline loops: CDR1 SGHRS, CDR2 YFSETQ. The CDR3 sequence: CASSLAGRDTEAFF. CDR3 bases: TGCGCCAGCAGCTTGGCCGGGAGAGACACTGAAGCTTTCTTT.

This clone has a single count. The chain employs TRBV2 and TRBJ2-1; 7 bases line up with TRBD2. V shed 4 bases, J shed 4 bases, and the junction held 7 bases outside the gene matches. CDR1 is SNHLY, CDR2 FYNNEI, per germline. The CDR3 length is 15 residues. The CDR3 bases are TGTGCCAGCAGTGTTAGGTCTAGCGGATACAATGAGCAGTTCTTC. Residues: CASSVRSSGYNEQFF.

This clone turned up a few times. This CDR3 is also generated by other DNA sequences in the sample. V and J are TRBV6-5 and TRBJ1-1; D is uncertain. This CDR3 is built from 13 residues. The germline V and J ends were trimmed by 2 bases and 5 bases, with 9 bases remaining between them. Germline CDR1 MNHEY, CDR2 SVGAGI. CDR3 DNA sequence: TGTGCCAGCAGTTACGGGAGGGTTACTGAAGCTTTCTTT. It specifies CASSYGRVTEAFF.

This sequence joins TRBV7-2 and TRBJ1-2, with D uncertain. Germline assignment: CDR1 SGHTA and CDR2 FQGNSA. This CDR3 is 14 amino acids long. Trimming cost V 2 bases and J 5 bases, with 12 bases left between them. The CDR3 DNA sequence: TGTGCCAGCAGCTTATGGGCAACTGGGTATGGCTACACCTTC. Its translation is CASSLWATGYGYTF.

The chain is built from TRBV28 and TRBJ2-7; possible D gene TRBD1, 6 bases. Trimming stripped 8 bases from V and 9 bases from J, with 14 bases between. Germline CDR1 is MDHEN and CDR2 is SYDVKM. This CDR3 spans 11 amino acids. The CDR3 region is CASQGFDAQYF. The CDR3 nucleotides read TGTGCCAGCCAGGGGTTCGATGCGCAGTACTTC.

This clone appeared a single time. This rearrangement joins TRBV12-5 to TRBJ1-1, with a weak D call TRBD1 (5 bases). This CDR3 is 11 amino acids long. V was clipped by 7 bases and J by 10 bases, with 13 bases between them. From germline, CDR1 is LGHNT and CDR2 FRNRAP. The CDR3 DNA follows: TGTGCTAGTGCCTTATACGGGGGAGCTTTCTTT. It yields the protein CASALYGGAFF.

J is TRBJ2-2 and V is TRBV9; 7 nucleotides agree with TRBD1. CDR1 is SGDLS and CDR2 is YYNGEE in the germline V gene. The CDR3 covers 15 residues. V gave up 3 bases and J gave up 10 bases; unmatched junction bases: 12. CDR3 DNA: TGTGCCAGCAGCGCATCCGGGACAGAGGTCGTGGAGCTGTTTTTT. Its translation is CASSASGTEVVELFF.

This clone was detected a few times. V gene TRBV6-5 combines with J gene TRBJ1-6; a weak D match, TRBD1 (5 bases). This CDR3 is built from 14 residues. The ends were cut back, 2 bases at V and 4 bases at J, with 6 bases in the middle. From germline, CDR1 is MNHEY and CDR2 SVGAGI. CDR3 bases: TGTGCCAGCAGTTACCGGGGGTATAATTCACCCCTCCACTTT. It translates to CASSYRGYNSPLHF.

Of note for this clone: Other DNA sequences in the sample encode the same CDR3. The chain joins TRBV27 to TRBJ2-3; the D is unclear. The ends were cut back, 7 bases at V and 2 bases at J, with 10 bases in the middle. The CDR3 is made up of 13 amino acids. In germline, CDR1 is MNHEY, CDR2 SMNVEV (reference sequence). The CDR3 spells CASKGSSTDTQYF. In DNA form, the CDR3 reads TGTGCCAGCAAGGGTAGCTCCACAGATACGCAGTATTTT.

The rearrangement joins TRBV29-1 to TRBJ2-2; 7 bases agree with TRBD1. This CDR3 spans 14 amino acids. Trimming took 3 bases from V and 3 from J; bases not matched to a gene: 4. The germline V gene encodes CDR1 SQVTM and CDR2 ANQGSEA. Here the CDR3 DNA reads TGCAGCGTTGATGTAGGGGGCTACACCGGGGAGCTGTTTTTT. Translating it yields CSVDVGGYTGELFF.

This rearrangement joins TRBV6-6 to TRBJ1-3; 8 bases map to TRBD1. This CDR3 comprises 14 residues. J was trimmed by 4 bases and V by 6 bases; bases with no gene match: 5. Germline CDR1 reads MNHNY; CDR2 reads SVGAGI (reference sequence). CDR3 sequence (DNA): TGTGCCAGCAGCCTTGGGACAGGAGGAAACACCATATATTTT. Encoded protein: CASSLGTGGNTIYF.

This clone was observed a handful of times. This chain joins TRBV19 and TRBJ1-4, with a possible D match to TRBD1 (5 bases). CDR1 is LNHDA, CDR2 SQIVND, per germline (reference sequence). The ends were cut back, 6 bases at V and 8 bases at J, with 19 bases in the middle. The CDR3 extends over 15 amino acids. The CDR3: CASSHRQSPWEKLFF. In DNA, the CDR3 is TGTGCCAGTAGCCACCGACAGTCGCCGTGGGAAAAACTGTTTTTT.

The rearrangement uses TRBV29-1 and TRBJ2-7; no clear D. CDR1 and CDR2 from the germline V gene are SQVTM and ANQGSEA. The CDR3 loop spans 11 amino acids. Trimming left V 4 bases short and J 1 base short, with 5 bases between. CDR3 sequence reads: CSVAISYEQYF. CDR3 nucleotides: TGCAGCGTTGCTATATCCTACGAGCAGTACTTC.

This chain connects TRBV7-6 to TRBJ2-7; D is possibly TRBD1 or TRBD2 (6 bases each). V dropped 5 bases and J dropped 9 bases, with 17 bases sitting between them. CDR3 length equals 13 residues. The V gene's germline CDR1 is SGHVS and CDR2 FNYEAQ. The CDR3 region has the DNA TGTGCCAGCAGCCCGCTGGGGGGCGCGGGGCAGTACTTC. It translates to CASSPLGGAGQYF.

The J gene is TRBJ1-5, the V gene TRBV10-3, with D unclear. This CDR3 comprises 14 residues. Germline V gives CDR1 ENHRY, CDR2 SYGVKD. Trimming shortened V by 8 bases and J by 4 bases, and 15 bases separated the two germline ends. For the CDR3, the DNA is TGTGCCATCGGCGGAATAGACCGTAATCAGCCCCAGCATTTT. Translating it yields CAIGGIDRNQPQHF.